This T cell receptor (beta chain) originates from a study of T cell changes during pregnancy in multiple sclerosis. The repertoire was sequenced with immunoSEQ multiplex PCR; TCRdb's copy has only in-frame clones and lacks some. The sample has approximately 130,000 clones, roughly 97% seen once. This CDR3 is 15 amino acids long. V lost 1 base and J 1 base, leaving 9 bases between the germline ends. Germline V gene lookup returns CDR1 MNHNY and CDR2 SVGAGI (reference sequence). The rearrangement joins TRBV6-6 to TRBJ2-3; D is perhaps TRBD2 (6 bases). The source was peripheral blood, collected after pregnancy. This TCR derives from a female donor with multiple sclerosis, enrolled in a pregnancy study. This CDR3 is CASSYWDWGTDTQYF. CDR3 DNA: TGTGCCAGCAGTTACTGGGACTGGGGCACAGATACGCAGTATTTT.